A selection of T cell receptor beta chains follows, all from one sample in a study of blood T cell repertoires in COVID-19. Assay: immunoSEQ multiplex PCR; the TCRdb copy retains only in-frame clones and omits some. The sample includes over 300,000 clones, approximately 84% of them seen just once. Input material: PBMCs or T cells enriched from blood (not recorded which). The receptor set was obtained from a woman aged 18-29 years who had recovered from COVID-19. Both conserved end residues are part of each CDR3. A D gene is named only where the DNA matches it firmly. Size tells how often a clone was seen (once, few, many) or the class of an expanded clone, and some rows leave it out.

clone size	J gene	V gene	D gene	CDR3 DNA	CDR3 protein
NA	TRBJ2-7	TRBV5-6	TRBD2	TGTGCCAGCAGCTTCGGGACTAGTATCGACGAGCAGTACTTC	CASSFGTSIDEQYF
NA	TRBJ1-3	TRBV19	NA	TGTGCCAGTAGTCCACCCGGGACTTCCTCTGGAAACACCATATATTTT	CASSPPGTSSGNTIYF
NA	TRBJ1-1	TRBV3-1/TRBV3-2	NA	TGTGCCAGCAGCCAAATTTCCCAGATGATAGCTTTCTTT	CASSQISQMIAFF
NA	TRBJ2-2	TRBV20-1	TRBD2	TGCAGTGCTAGTTCGGGGGGCACCGGGGAGCTGTTTTTT	CSASSGGTGELFF
NA	TRBJ1-5	TRBV28	NA	TGTGCCAGCAGTTTATCCGGGGGTAGCAATCAGCCCCAGCATTTT	CASSLSGGSNQPQHF
few	TRBJ1-3	TRBV6-5	NA	TGTGCCAGCTCGAGGGCGCAGTCTGGAAACACCATATATTTT	CASSRAQSGNTIYF
NA	TRBJ2-7	TRBV2	TRBD1	TGTGCCAGCAGGCCGGGACAGGGGTGGAACGAGCAGTACTTC	CASRPGQGWNEQYF
NA	TRBJ2-1	TRBV27	NA	TGTGCCAGCAGTTCCCTAGCCTACAATGAGCAGTTCTTC	CASSSLAYNEQFF
NA	TRBJ2-6	TRBV27	NA	TGTGCCAGCAGTTTTTACGGTCGGGGGGCCAACGTCCTGACTTTC	CASSFYGRGANVLTF
NA	TRBJ2-1	TRBV28	NA	TGTGCCAGCGGGCGCAATGAGCAGTTCTTC	CASGRNEQFF
once	TRBJ2-1	TRBV25-1	NA	TGTGCCAGCAGTGAATCTGGGGCTAGTCAATTCCACAATGAGCAGTTCTTC	CASSESGASQFHNEQFF
NA	TRBJ1-4	TRBV9	TRBD1	TGTGCCAGCAGCGTCGGATGGACAGGGGGCATCCAGGGGGAAAAACTGTTTTTT	CASSVGWTGGIQGEKLFF
NA	TRBJ2-5	TRBV28	TRBD1	TGTGCCAGCAGTTTTTCACCGGGACAGGACGAGACCCAGTACTTC	CASSFSPGQDETQYF
NA	TRBJ2-1	TRBV29-1	NA	TGCAGCGGTAACTTAGGGGACTCCATACGGGACCGTCAGTTCTTC	CSGNLGDSIRDRQFF
NA	TRBJ1-1	TRBV10-3	TRBD1	TGTGCCATCAGTGAGTCTGGGACAGGGCGTGACACTGAAGCTTTCTTT	CAISESGTGRDTEAFF
NA	TRBJ2-2	TRBV14	NA	TGTGCCAGCAGCCGGGACACCTACACCGGGGAGCTGTTTTTT	CASSRDTYTGELFF
NA	TRBJ1-4	TRBV18	TRBD1	TGTGCCAGCTCCCAAACAGGGGACTCCTATGAAAAACTGTTTTTT	CASSQTGDSYEKLFF
NA	TRBJ2-7	TRBV5-6	TRBD2	TGTGCCAGCAGTTCCGGGACTAGCTTCACCTACGAGCAGTACTTC	CASSSGTSFTYEQYF
NA	TRBJ2-7	TRBV3-1/TRBV3-2	NA	TGTGCCAGCAGTCCTCACCCCCAGTATACCTCCTACGAGCAGTACTTC	CASSPHPQYTSYEQYF
NA	TRBJ2-4	TRBV28	TRBD1	TGTGCCAGCACCCGCCTGACAGGGGGCGTCTCCAAAAACATTCAGTACTTC	CASTRLTGGVSKNIQYF
NA	TRBJ1-4	TRBV11-2	NA	TGTGCCAGCAGCTTACGTCCCTCAGGGAAAAAACTGTTTTTT	CASSLRPSGKKLFF
NA	TRBJ1-2	TRBV3-1/TRBV3-2	NA	TGTGCCAGCAGCTCTCTCCAGGGTAGTGATGGCTACACCTTC	CASSSLQGSDGYTF
few	TRBJ2-3	TRBV5-8	NA	TGTGCCAACAAACCCCAACCATTT	CANKPQPF
NA	TRBJ1-2	TRBV3-1/TRBV3-2	NA	TGTGCCAGCAGCCAATCGGGATATGGCTACACCTTC	CASSQSGYGYTF
NA	TRBJ2-7	TRBV6-6	NA	TGTGCCAGCAGTTACAACATCTACGAGCAGTACTTC	CASSYNIYEQYF
NA	TRBJ1-2	TRBV2	TRBD1	TGTGCCAGCAACCTCGGACAGGGGGGTGGCTACACCTTC	CASNLGQGGGYTF
NA	TRBJ2-1	TRBV18	TRBD1	TGTGCCACCGATGGACAGGGAAGCAATGAGCAGTTCTTC	CATDGQGSNEQFF
once	TRBJ1-1	TRBV7-9	TRBD1	TGTGCCAGCAGCCTAACCGGGACAGGGAACACTGAAGCTTTCTTT	CASSLTGTGNTEAFF
NA	TRBJ1-6	TRBV7-2	NA	TGTGCCAGCAGCTTAATCTCAGGTTTCTGGTCACCCCTCCACTTT	CASSLISGFWSPLHF
NA	TRBJ2-7	TRBV30	TRBD1	TGTGCCTGGGACAGGGGACACGAGCAGTACTTC	CAWDRGHEQYF
once	TRBJ2-1	TRBV10-3	TRBD2	TGTGCCATCAGTGAGTCGAGGACTAGCGGGGCAAATGAGCAGTTCTTC	CAISESRTSGANEQFF
NA	TRBJ1-2	TRBV12-3/TRBV12-4	NA	TGTGCCAGCAGTTTAGTAAGCCGTAATGGCTACACCTTC	CASSLVSRNGYTF
NA	TRBJ1-2	TRBV28	TRBD1	TGTGCCAGCAGTCAAGGGGGGACAGACTATGGCTACACCTTC	CASSQGGTDYGYTF
NA	TRBJ2-1	TRBV27	NA	TGTGCCAGCAGTTTAGCGGGCCCTCACAATGAGCAGTTCTTC	CASSLAGPHNEQFF
NA	TRBJ2-5	TRBV11-2	NA	TGTGCCAGCAGCTTATGGGGGGTAAGAGAGACCCAGTACTTC	CASSLWGVRETQYF
NA	TRBJ2-5	TRBV5-4	NA	TGTGCCAGCAGCTTGCTACAGGGTTGGGTAGAAGAGACCCAGTACTTC	CASSLLQGWVEETQYF
NA	TRBJ1-3	TRBV19	NA	TGTGCCAGTAGGGCCTCCGGGGGAGCGGGAAACACCATATATTTT	CASRASGGAGNTIYF
NA	TRBJ1-1	TRBV7-9	NA	TGTGCCAGCAGCTTCAGACAGTCCCAAGCTTTCTTT	CASSFRQSQAFF
few	TRBJ1-5	TRBV19	TRBD1	TGTGCCAGCAAAGACAGGGATAGCAATCAGCCCCAGCATTTT	CASKDRDSNQPQHF
once	TRBJ1-1	TRBV25-1	NA	TGTGCCAGCAGTGAGGGGGGGTACACTGAAGCTTTCTTT	CASSEGGYTEAFF
NA	TRBJ2-7	TRBV2	NA	TGTGCCAGCAGTGAAGCCGAGACAGTCAAAGAGCAGTACTTC	CASSEAETVKEQYF
NA	TRBJ2-1	TRBV13	TRBD2	TGTGCCAGCAGCGTTTTTTCGGCGGGAGACTACAATGAGCAGTTCTTC	CASSVFSAGDYNEQFF
NA	TRBJ2-1	TRBV9	NA	TGTGCCAGCAGCGTCGAGAATCCCGATGAGCAGTTCTTC	CASSVENPDEQFF
NA	TRBJ2-6	TRBV2	TRBD1	TGTGCCATAGTGGACAGGGTGAATTCTGGGGCCAACGTCCTGACTTTC	CAIVDRVNSGANVLTF
NA	TRBJ1-2	TRBV9	TRBD1	TGTGCCAGCAGCTCCCTTTCCGGGACAGCTTCTTATGGCTACACCTTC	CASSSLSGTASYGYTF
NA	TRBJ2-5	TRBV2	NA	TGTGCCAGCAGTGAATTGGAGACAGAAGAGACCCAGTACTTC	CASSELETEETQYF
NA	TRBJ2-5	TRBV3-1/TRBV3-2	TRBD2	TGTGCCAGCAGCCTTGGTACGGGACTAGCGGGAGTACAAGAGACCCAGTACTTC	CASSLGTGLAGVQETQYF
NA	TRBJ1-2	TRBV12-3/TRBV12-4	NA	TGTGCCAGCAGTTTAGGCAGGGCCTATGGCTACACCTTC	CASSLGRAYGYTF
NA	TRBJ2-3	TRBV7-6	TRBD2	TGTGCCAGCAGCTTATTAGTCGGGGGGGGTATCGCAGATACGCAGTATTTT	CASSLLVGGGIADTQYF
NA	TRBJ1-3	TRBV5-4	TRBD1	TGTGCCAGCAGCTACAGGGGGTCCTCTGGAAACACCATATATTTT	CASSYRGSSGNTIYF